The 17 T cell receptor delta chains below all came from one sample that was sequenced in a study of gamma-delta chains in newborns, infants, children. TCRdb redid clone calling on the reads using CATT. The sample contains fewer than 12,000 delta-chain clones, 9% to 10% of which appear only once. Input material: blood. These receptors originate from a child who was a newborn, infant or young child, either healthy, febrile or measles-vaccinated (not recorded which).

The chain carries TRDV2 and TRDJ3, with 10 positions matching TRDD3. In germline, CDR1 is GEAIGNYY, CDR2 EKD. The V and J ends lost 3 bases and 3 bases, in that order; junction bases with no gene match: 10. CDR3 length equals 19 residues. The CDR3 here is CACDASFSGGYWDTRQMFF. The CDR3 coding sequence is TGTGCCTGTGACGCCTCCTTTTCTGGGGGATACTGGGACACCCGACAGATGTTTTTC.

This clone came up a few times. The rearrangement joins TRDV1 to TRDJ1; 13 bases are shared with TRDD3. In germline, CDR1 is TSWWSYY, CDR2 QGS. The CDR3 has 24 residues. With 0 bases clipped from V and 5 bases from J, the junction kept 27 bases outside the gene matches. This chain's CDR3 is CALGELWSYRSRLLGDTGTDKLIF. CDR3 nucleotides: TGTGCTCTTGGGGAACTATGGTCCTATCGCTCTCGCCTACTGGGGGATACGGGGACAGATAAACTCATCTTT.

The CDR3 region has the DNA TGTGCCTGTGACACGGTGACCGAAAGCTCCTGGGACACCCGACAGATGTTTTTC. This translates into CACDTVTESSWDTRQMFF. The rearrangement uses TRDV2 and TRDJ3, with no clear D. Deletions cut 1 base from V and 0 bases from J, with 12 bases between. The CDR3 totals 18 residues. CDR1 GEAIGNYY and CDR2 EKD come from the germline V gene.

This clone is medium-sized by share. The chain links TRDV2 to TRDJ1; 12 nucleotides agree with TRDD3. CDR1 is GEAIGNYY and CDR2 is EKD in the germline V gene. V lost 3 bases and J lost 3; bases outside the gene matches: 13. The CDR3 runs 18 residues. CDR3 sequence: CACDGVRPLGDTPDKLIF. CDR3 nucleotides: TGTGCCTGTGACGGCGTAAGACCCCTGGGGGATACGCCCGATAAACTCATCTTT.

The chain links TRDV2 to TRDJ3; the D gene is possibly TRDD3 (5 bases). This CDR3 is built from 19 residues. V shed 1 base and J shed 0 bases, with 15 bases lying between them. In germline, CDR1 is GEAIGNYY, CDR2 EKD. The CDR3 nucleotides are TGTGCCTGTGACACTTGGGGTACTGAAAGCTCCTGGGACACCCGACAGATGTTTTTC. Its protein is CACDTWGTESSWDTRQMFF.

The rearrangement joins TRDV2 to TRDJ3, with 8 positions matching TRDD3. Germline-derived CDR1 and CDR2 are GEAIGNYY and EKD. With 0 bases clipped from V and 0 bases from J, the junction kept 6 bases outside the gene matches. This CDR3 spans 19 amino acids. The CDR3 nucleotides read TGTGCCTGTGACACCGTCTCTGGGGGAGGCTCCTGGGACACCCGACAGATGTTTTTC. It specifies CACDTVSGGGSWDTRQMFF.

In DNA, the CDR3 is TGTGCCTGTGACACCGCTGGGGCAGACTCCTGGGACACCCGACAGATGTTTTTC. Protein: CACDTAGADSWDTRQMFF. This rearrangement joins TRDV2 to TRDJ3, with D possibly being TRDD3 (6 bases). Germline V gene data show CDR1 as GEAIGNYY and CDR2 as EKD. V gave up 0 bases and J gave up 0 bases, with 11 bases separating them. The CDR3 runs 18 residues.

Remarks on this clone: A read error likely explains this, since a far larger clone differs by one base. The chain uses TRDV2 and TRDJ1, with 7 bases lining up with TRDD3. From germline, CDR1 is GEAIGNYY and CDR2 EKD. The CDR3 is 15 residues long. DNA for the CDR3: TGTGCCTGTGACCCACTGGGGCACCTCACCGATGAACTCATCTTT. Amino acids: CACDPLGHLTDELIF.

The chain couples TRDV2 to TRDJ1, with 8 bases identical to TRDD3. This CDR3 spans 18 amino acids. In germline, CDR1 is GEAIGNYY, CDR2 EKD. V was clipped by 2 bases and J by 0 bases; unmatched bases: 13. This chain's CDR3 is CACDIVSVGIPDTDKLIF. The CDR3 region has the DNA TGTGCCTGTGACATCGTATCGGTGGGGATACCCGACACCGATAAACTCATCTTT.

This clone was counted once. This chain connects TRDV1 to TRDJ1; 12 bases map to TRDD3. The CDR3 runs to 20 residues. Germline V gene lookup returns CDR1 TSWWSYY and CDR2 QGS. V was clipped by 1 base and J by 3 bases; unmatched bases: 15. The CDR3 bases are TGTGCTCTTGGGGAACGACCCCTCCTTCTACTGGGGGATACCGCCGATAAACTCATCTTT. Translating it yields CALGERPLLLLGDTADKLIF.

This clone has a handful of counts. This chain uses TRDV1 with TRDJ1; TRDD3 matches 9 bases. V dropped 0 bases and J dropped 0; count of bases not matched to a gene: 17. The CDR3 sequence is 21 residues long. Germline CDR1 and CDR2: TSWWSYY and QGS. The CDR3 protein is CALGELSPQGIRFVNTDKLIF. CDR3 DNA sequence: TGTGCTCTTGGGGAACTAAGCCCTCAGGGGATACGCTTCGTGAACACCGATAAACTCATCTTT.

Judged by abundance, this clone is medium-sized. Other nucleotide sequences in the sample specify the same CDR3. The chain uses TRDV2 and TRDJ1; 7 positions match TRDD3. This CDR3 comprises 17 residues. The germline V gene encodes CDR1 GEAIGNYY and CDR2 EKD. Losses at the gene ends were 1 base for V and 7 bases for J; bases not matched to a gene: 17. In nucleotides, the CDR3 is TGTGCCTGTGACACGCTCTCTACTGGGGTCCCCAGGGGTAAACTCATCTTT. Its protein is CACDTLSTGVPRGKLIF.

This clone was found a few times. V is TRDV1 and J is TRDJ1; TRDD3 aligns across 10 bases. CDR3 size: 17 residues. From germline, CDR1 is TSWWSYY and CDR2 QGS. V lost 0 bases to trimming and J lost 3 bases; unmatched junction nucleotides: 7. The CDR3 sequence: CALGELVVGDTPDKLIF. Here the CDR3 DNA reads TGTGCTCTTGGGGAACTAGTGGTGGGGGATACCCCCGATAAACTCATCTTT.

This clone was seen a few times. The CDR3 DNA reads TGTGCCTGTGACACCGCATCTGGGGGATACTCCTGGGACACCCGACAGATGTTTTTC. Its translation: CACDTASGGYSWDTRQMFF. V and J are TRDV2 and TRDJ3; TRDD3 matches 10 bases. After removal of 0 bases from V and 0 bases from J, the junction contained 4 bases not matched to a gene. Looked up from germline, CDR1 is GEAIGNYY and CDR2 is EKD. The CDR3 is 19 amino acids.

This clone is medium-sized (0.01 to 0.1%). This chain uses TRDV2 with TRDJ1, with TRDD3 matching over 11 bases. This CDR3 contains 16 residues. V shed 3 bases and J 1 base; nucleotides not matched to a gene: 6. In germline, CDR1 is GEAIGNYY, CDR2 EKD. CDR3 residues: CACDPLGDKSTDKLIF. In DNA form, the CDR3 reads TGTGCCTGTGACCCACTGGGGGATAAATCCACCGATAAACTCATCTTT.

This rearrangement joins TRDV2 to TRDJ1; 8 bases are shared with TRDD3. The V segment lost 2 bases and the J segment 0 bases; nucleotides outside the gene matches: 13. The CDR3 loop spans 18 amino acids. CDR1 GEAIGNYY and CDR2 EKD come from the germline V gene. CDR3: CACDKPVLGVENTDKLIF. CDR3 nucleotides: TGTGCCTGTGACAAGCCGGTACTGGGGGTCGAGAACACCGATAAACTCATCTTT.

About this clone: The protein TCRdb lists belongs to a much larger clone and differs from this DNA's translation at residue 8, which points to a read error; the protein shown is made from the DNA. This chain uses TRDV2 with TRDJ3, with D maybe TRDD2 (5 bases). The germline V and J ends were trimmed by 3 bases and 5 bases, with 10 bases remaining between them. The CDR3 sequence is 15 residues long. Germline V gene data show CDR1 as GEAIGNYY and CDR2 as EKD. The chain's CDR3 is CACDPLRGDTRQMFF. The CDR3 region has the DNA TGTGCCTGTGACCCCCTTCGAGGGGACACCCGACAGATGTTTTTC.